Listed below are T cell receptor beta chains from one sample, sequenced in a study of T cells after yellow fever vaccination. TCRdb used MiXCR to reprocess the 5' RACE reads, holding one entry per CDR3 protein. The sample lists about 550,000 distinct CDR3 sequences, approximately 21% occurring once. This sample comprised PBMCs, obtained 15 days after the yellow fever booster vaccination. The receptors were gathered from a man aged 25-40 years who received the YFV17D yellow fever vaccine. CDR3s include the opening cysteine and the closing phenylalanine or tryptophan. D genes are given only for firm matches. Only some rows state a clone size, as once, few, many or a class for expanded clones.

J gene,V gene,D gene,clone size,CDR3 DNA,CDR3 protein
TRBJ1-2,TRBV12-3/TRBV12-4,.,few,TGTGCCAGCAGTTTCCGGTCGGGAGGGGAGTGGGGCTACACCTTC,CASSFRSGGEWGYTF
TRBJ2-3,TRBV7-9,TRBD2,few,TGTGCCAGCAGCTTAGGTCTAAGCGGGAGGGATACGCAGTATTTT,CASSLGLSGRDTQYF
TRBJ2-1,TRBV6-5,.,.,TGTGCCAGCAGTTGGGAACAGGGCAAATTCCAGTTCTTC,CASSWEQGKFQFF
TRBJ2-3,TRBV18,.,.,TGTGCCAGCTCACAGGGGCTGGGGACAGATACGCAGTATTTT,CASSQGLGTDTQYF
TRBJ1-1,TRBV5-1,.,.,TGCGCCAGCAGCTTGTGCTTGAAAGGGAGGACTGAAGCTTTCTTT,CASSLCLKGRTEAFF
TRBJ2-1,TRBV29-1,TRBD2,.,TGCAGCGTTCAAAGCGGGATAGGTGAGCAGTTCTTC,CSVQSGIGEQFF
TRBJ1-5,TRBV5-4,.,.,TGTGCCAGCAGCTTGGGAGGGGAGGATCAGCCCCAGCATTTT,CASSLGGEDQPQHF
TRBJ2-1,TRBV4-3,TRBD2,.,TGCGCCAGCAGCCACCCGGGATCGGGGGGCAATGAGCAGTTCTTC,CASSHPGSGGNEQFF
TRBJ2-5,TRBV7-9,.,.,TGTGCCAGCAGCTTTGGAAGAACACCGACCCTGGAGACCCAGTACTTC,CASSFGRTPTLETQYF
TRBJ1-1,TRBV6-2/TRBV6-3,.,few,TGTGCCAGCACCGATGGCACTGAAGCTTTCTTT,CASTDGTEAFF
TRBJ2-7,TRBV10-1,.,few,TGCGCCAGCAGTGAGTCTGTCGGGGGATCCTACGAGCAGTACTTC,CASSESVGGSYEQYF
TRBJ2-3,TRBV29-1,.,few,TGCAGCGTTGCTTCAGGGAGGTATACTACAGATACGCAGTATTTT,CSVASGRYTTDTQYF
TRBJ2-5,TRBV7-2,TRBD1,.,TGTGCCAGCAGCTCTAACAGGGGGCCACAAGAGACCCAGTACTTC,CASSSNRGPQETQYF
TRBJ2-7,TRBV10-2,.,few,TGCGCCAGCAATCACGGGCACCCGAGTGAAGGGCAGTACTTC,CASNHGHPSEGQYF
TRBJ2-1,TRBV10-3,.,few,TGTGCCACTACATACAACAATGAGCAGTTCTTC,CATTYNNEQFF
TRBJ2-1,TRBV7-9,.,few,TGTGCCAGCAGCTCCCCTAGAATTTCGGGCAATGAGCAGTTCTTC,CASSSPRISGNEQFF
TRBJ2-7,TRBV4-3,TRBD2,many,TGCGCCAGCAGCCAACACATTCTAGCGGGAGGTGGCTCCTACGAGCAGTACTTC,CASSQHILAGGGSYEQYF
TRBJ2-1,TRBV19,TRBD2,.,TGTGCCAGTACCTCGGGACTAGCGGGAGGACGGCCCCCCTACAATGAGCAGTTCTTC,CASTSGLAGGRPPYNEQFF
TRBJ2-3,TRBV5-1,.,.,TGCGCCAGCAGCCCCGGGGCCTTCACAGATACGCAGTATTTT,CASSPGAFTDTQYF
TRBJ1-2,TRBV2,.,.,TGTGCCAGCATTCCGGACAGCTATGGCTACACCTTC,CASIPDSYGYTF
TRBJ2-3,TRBV7-6,TRBD2,.,TGTGCCAGCAGCTGGGCTAGCGGGAGATCAGATACGCAGTATTTT,CASSWASGRSDTQYF
TRBJ2-1,TRBV6-2/TRBV6-3,.,.,TGTGCCAGCAGTCCGGGTCTAGGCGGGAATGTGTACAATGAGCAGTTCTTC,CASSPGLGGNVYNEQFF